These 20 T cell receptor beta chains share one sample of origin, sequenced in a study of cytomegalovirus exposure and HLA in healthy donors. Amplification used 60 Vbeta primers and 13 Jbeta primers. This table comes from immunoSEQ multiplex PCR, and its TCRdb copy is limited to in-frame clones, with some not included. This table has about 120,000 clones, over 8.5% appearing once. Sequencing was done on a sample of PBMCs. Receptors were obtained from a woman aged 40 to 55 in good health and CMV-seropositive.

The chain has TRBV21-1 and TRBJ1-4; the D call TRBD1 from the table was never checked on the DNA. TRBV21-1 is termed a pseudogene. The CDR3 has 14 amino acids. CDR3 sequence: CASRGLATNEKLFF. CDR3 bases: TGTGCCAGCAGGGGCCTTGCAACTAATGAAAAACTGTTTTTT.

This clone occurred a few times. Written as DNA, the CDR3 is TGTGCCACCACACGCGGGGGTTCCTACGAGCAGTACTTC. Its translation is CATTRGGSYEQYF. The chain uses TRBV2 and TRBJ2-5, with 7 nucleotides matching TRBD2. The J call may be mistaken, given a closer DNA end match to TRBJ2-7. Germline CDR1 and CDR2: SNHLY and FYNNEI. The CDR3 loop spans 13 amino acids.

Only a few counts were recorded for this clone. In nucleotides, the CDR3 is TGTGCCAGCTCGCTAGACAGCTCGAACACTGAAGCTTTCTTT. Its translation: CASSLDSSNTEAFF. The rearrangement links TRBV18 to TRBJ1-1; a possible D gene is TRBD1 (5 bases). There are 14 residues in the CDR3. Trimming took off 6 bases at V and 1 base at J, with 12 bases between the two ends. Looked up from germline, CDR1 is KGHSH and CDR2 is LQKENI.

This clone was seen a few times. The chain uses TRBV9 and TRBJ2-7, with a possible D match to TRBD1 (6 bases). Trimming stripped 4 bases from V and 7 bases from J, with 21 bases between. Germline lookup yields CDR1 SGDLS and CDR2 YYNGEE. The CDR3 covers 15 residues. The chain's CDR3 is CASSSDSLSGREQYF. CDR3 in DNA: TGTGCCAGCAGCTCGGACAGCCTCTCTGGTCGGGAGCAGTACTTC. The full variable domain, in which reference TRBV9 and TRBJ2-7 provide the parts outside the CDR3, is DSGVTQTPKHLITATGQRVTLRCSPRSGDLSVYWYQQSLDQGLQFLIQYYNGEERAKGNILERFSAQQFPDLHSELNLSSLELGDSALYFCASSSDSLSGREQYFGPGTRLTVT.

This clone appeared a few times. The genes are TRBV14 and TRBJ2-7, with a tentative D call TRBD1 (6 bases). This CDR3 spans 15 amino acids. From germline, CDR1 is SGHDN and CDR2 FVKESK. V was cut by 1 base and J by 3 bases, with 13 bases left in between. For the CDR3, the DNA is TGTGCCAGCAGCCAAGGTACAGGGCAAGTCTACGAGCAGTACTTC. As protein: CASSQGTGQVYEQYF.

The rearrangement links TRBV6-1 to TRBJ2-7; a possible D gene is TRBD2 (5 bases). The end of the DNA fits TRBJ2-1 better, so the J call may be wrong. The length of the CDR3 is 13 residues. Germline V lookup: CDR1 MNHNS, CDR2 SASEGT. DNA for the CDR3: TGTGCCAGCAGTGTCGGGGATTTCTACGAGCAGTTCTTC. It translates to CASSVGDFYEQFF.

The chain combines TRBV5-1 with TRBJ2-5; a possible D gene is TRBD2 (6 bases). V shed 4 bases and J shed 5 bases, with 15 bases lying between them. This CDR3 is 14 amino acids long. Per germline, CDR1 SGHRS and CDR2 YFSETQ. DNA for the CDR3: TGCGCCAGCAGCAAGACTAGAGGGGTTGAGACCCAGTACTTC. Encoded protein: CASSKTRGVETQYF.

This clone showed up just a few times. The gene calls are TRBV10-1 and TRBJ2-2; 9 nucleotides line up with TRBD1. Germline-derived CDR1 and CDR2 are WNHNN and SYGVQD (reference sequence). This CDR3 comprises 14 residues. V trimming: 5 bases; J trimming: 5 bases; junction bases outside the gene matches: 3. The CDR3 DNA is TGCGCCAGCAGTCGGGACAGGGCTACCGGGGAGCTGTTTTTT. As protein: CASSRDRATGELFF.

The chain employs TRBV20-1 and TRBJ1-4; D gene unclear. The length of the CDR3 is 11 residues. Trimming left V 2 bases short and J 8 bases short, with 6 bases between. CDR1 and CDR2 (germline): DFQATT, SNEGSKA (reference sequence). CDR3 loop: CSARLTEKLFF. CDR3 coding DNA: TGCAGTGCTAGACTAACCGAAAAACTGTTTTTT.

This clone has just a few counts. The chain has TRBV5-1 and TRBJ2-7, with TRBD2 as a possible D gene (5 bases). CDR1 SGHRS and CDR2 YFSETQ come from the germline V gene. The CDR3 extends over 16 amino acids. V was pared by 4 bases and J by 3 bases, with 20 bases between. The CDR3 region is CASSEPGTRAYYEQYF. The CDR3 DNA sequence: TGCGCCAGCAGCGAACCGGGAACAAGGGCTTACTACGAGCAGTACTTC.

In its sample, this clone was seen a few times. The chain uses TRBV5-6 and TRBJ2-7, with TRBD2 identical over 10 bases. Germline V gene data show CDR1 as SGHDT and CDR2 as YYEEEE. V shed 1 base and J 7 bases; nucleotides not matched to a gene: 5. This CDR3 is built from 14 residues. The CDR3 nucleotides are TGTGCCAGCAGCTTGCTAGCGGGGGCAGAAGAGCAGTACTTC. Translating it yields CASSLLAGAEEQYF.

The V gene is TRBV27, the J gene TRBJ1-1, with 8 bases identical to TRBD1. V lost 8 bases to trimming and J lost 1 base; unmatched junction nucleotides: 3. Germline V gives CDR1 MNHEY, CDR2 SMNVEV (reference sequence). The CDR3 sequence is 13 residues long. The CDR3 nucleotides are TGTGCCAGCTACAGGGGGTCGAACACTGAAGCTTTCTTT. This sequence encodes CASYRGSNTEAFF.

The sample holds a few counts of this clone. The chain combines TRBV7-2 with TRBJ2-1, with 8 bases lining up with TRBD1. J gave up 10 bases and V 5 bases, and 4 bases lay outside the gene matches. CDR1 and CDR2 (germline): SGHTA, FQGNSA. This CDR3 contains 12 residues. The CDR3 DNA follows: TGTGCCAGCAGCCCCGACAGGGGAGAGCAGTTCTTC. The encoded protein is CASSPDRGEQFF.

CDR3 nucleotides: TGTGCCAGCAGCCCTCGGACAGCCCGCATTGATGGCTACACCTTC. As protein: CASSPRTARIDGYTF. This chain joins TRBV11-2 and TRBJ1-2; D is perhaps TRBD1 (6 bases). The CDR3 is made up of 15 amino acids. Looked up from germline, CDR1 is SGHAT and CDR2 is FQNNGV. V lost 5 bases, J lost 6 bases, and 19 bases lay in between. Variable domain in full (rest from reference TRBV11-2 and TRBJ1-2): EAGVAQSPRYKIIEKRQSVAFWCNPISGHATLYWYQQILGQGPKLLIQFQNNGVVDDSQLPKDRFSAERLKGVDSTLKIQPAKLEDSAVYLCASSPRTARIDGYTFGSGTRLTVV.

This clone has just a few counts. The chain carries TRBV28 and TRBJ2-7, with D maybe TRBD2 (5 bases). With 2 bases removed from V and 6 bases from J, the gap between germline ends came to 11 bases. From germline, CDR1 is MDHEN and CDR2 SYDVKM. The CDR3 has 13 residues. The CDR3 nucleotides are TGTGCCAGCAGTTTAAGGCGGGCTGGCGAGCAGTACTTC. This gives the protein CASSLRRAGEQYF. Full variable domain (remainder filled in from reference TRBV28 and TRBJ2-7): DVKVTQSSRYLVKRTGEKVFLECVQDMDHENMFWYRQDPGLGLRLIYFSYDVKMKEKGDIPEGYSVSREKKERFSLILESASTNQTSMYLCASSLRRAGEQYFGPGTRLTVT.

This clone was seen more than once but under ten times. The CDR3 DNA reads as TGTGCCATCACCGCCCGGGACATTGATAATTCACCCCTCCACTTT. It yields the protein CAITARDIDNSPLHF. The gene calls are TRBV10-3 and TRBJ1-6, with D possibly matching TRBD1 (6 bases). CDR3 length: 15 residues. Germline CDR1 reads ENHRY; CDR2 reads SYGVKD. V lost 7 bases and J 5 bases, leaving 15 bases between the germline ends.

This clone was counted only a few times. The chain's CDR3 is CASSSNNRQATQINQPQHF. The CDR3 DNA is TGTGCCAGCAGTTCCAATAACCGACAGGCCACCCAAATCAATCAGCCCCAGCATTTT. The chain links TRBV28 to TRBJ1-5; D possibly corresponds to TRBD1 (6 bases). V lost 4 bases to trimming and J lost 3 bases, with 25 bases between them. The CDR3 runs to 19 residues. Germline V lookup: CDR1 MDHEN, CDR2 SYDVKM. The entire variable domain, with the rest obtained from reference TRBV28 and TRBJ1-5, is as follows: DVKVTQSSRYLVKRTGEKVFLECVQDMDHENMFWYRQDPGLGLRLIYFSYDVKMKEKGDIPEGYSVSREKKERFSLILESASTNQTSMYLCASSSNNRQATQINQPQHFGDGTRLSIL.

CDR3 residues: CASSRGGSVEQYF. The CDR3 DNA follows: TGTGCCAGCAGCCGCGGGGGGTCGGTCGAGCAGTACTTC. This rearrangement joins TRBV7-6 to TRBJ2-7; TRBD2 matches at 8 bases. CDR1 is SGHVS, CDR2 FNYEAQ, per germline. CDR3 length equals 13 residues. After removal of 5 bases from V and 6 bases from J, the junction contained 6 bases not matched to a gene.

The chain joins TRBV5-8 to TRBJ2-1; TRBD2 is a possible D gene (5 bases). Between the trimmed V and J ends, which lost 1 base and 1 base, there was a span of 6 bases. Per the germline V gene, CDR1 is SGHTS and CDR2 is YDEGEE. This CDR3 has 14 amino acids. The CDR3 DNA reads TGTGCCAGCAGCTTGAAGCGGTCCTACAATGAGCAGTTCTTC. This gives the protein CASSLKRSYNEQFF.

In its sample, this clone was seen a few times. CDR3 in DNA: TGTGCCAGCAGTTTAGGGGGACAGGCTGAAGCTTTCTTT. Protein product: CASSLGGQAEAFF. V usage is TRBV27 and J usage is TRBJ1-1; 8 positions agree with TRBD1. There are 13 residues in the CDR3. CDR1 MNHEY and CDR2 SMNVEV come from the germline V gene (reference sequence). Trimming removed 2 bases from V and 6 bases from J; junction bases left unmatched: 2.